This TCR beta chain comes out of a study of T cell changes during pregnancy in multiple sclerosis. The data were produced by immunoSEQ multiplex PCR, yet TCRdb's version contains in-frame clones alone and is incomplete. The top ten clones hold over 2% of a sample with under 80,000 clones, about 92% of them seen once. There are 14 residues in the CDR3. The V and J ends lost 5 bases and 9 bases, in that order; junction bases with no gene match: 7. The germline gives CDR1 SGHAT, CDR2 FQNNGV. The TCR sequence derives from a female donor with multiple sclerosis, enrolled in a pregnancy study. V is TRBV11-2 and J is TRBJ2-1; 10 bases are a match to TRBD1. The sequencing here drew on peripheral blood, taken before pregnancy. In nucleotides, the CDR3 is TGTGCCAGCAGCGTTACGACAGGGGGCACTGAGCAGTTCTTC. Residues: CASSVTTGGTEQFF.